One T cell receptor (beta chain) is described in this entry. Antigen: not known. Trimming shortened V by 2 bases and J by 2 bases, and 10 bases separated the two germline ends. Germline V gene sequence: CDR1 MNHEY, CDR2 SVGAGI. This CDR3 region has 14 residues. The sample is drawn from a study of a mutant IDH1 vaccine in newly diagnosed glioma. Study at large: Weeks 35 and 47 hosted visits V12 and V13, respectively.

Documented time point: week 47, end of study. Vaccinated patients received 300 ug of mutant IDH1 20-mer peptide per dose, with topical imiquimod. Profiling relied on immunoSEQ multiplex PCR, and the TCRdb table lists in-frame clones only, not all of them. The data hold tens of thousands of clones, with 70% to 90% observed a single time. The input for sequencing was PBMCs, taken from a glioma patient whose treatment included an IDH1 peptide vaccine. This chain connects TRBV6-5 to TRBJ2-7; possibly TRBD2 for D (5 bases). This sequence originates from a middle-aged man with glioma. The CDR3 nucleotides are TGTGCCAGCAGTTACGGGGAGAGACCCTACGAGCAGTACTTC. Translating it yields CASSYGERPYEQYF.